Listed below are T cell receptor beta chains from one sample, sequenced in a study of CD8 T cells in ankylosing spondylitis. Using its own MiXCR run on the 5' RACE reads, TCRdb lists one record per CDR3 protein. The sample records 800,000 to 900,000 distinct CDR3 sequences, around 11% being singletons. The sample taken for sequencing was blood, either unsorted or a sorted T cell fraction (not recorded which). These TCRs come from a male donor with ankylosing spondylitis. Each CDR3 is given with its conserved first and last residue. Each record gives: D gene, V gene, J gene, clone size, CDR3 protein, CDR3 DNA. The D gene is left open where the match is weak. Clone size, where shown, is once, few, many, or a class for clones that have expanded.

D: .
V: TRBV20-1
J: TRBJ2-1
size: many
CDR3: CSAPPRVNYNEQFF
DNA: TGCAGTGCTCCCCCTAGGGTGAATTACAATGAGCAGTTCTTC

D: .
V: TRBV4-3
J: TRBJ1-1
size: few
CDR3: CASSQDGRNTEAFF
DNA: TGCGCCAGCAGCCAAGATGGTAGGAACACTGAAGCTTTCTTT

D: .
V: TRBV9
J: TRBJ2-1
size: few
CDR3: CASSGPNPYNEQFF
DNA: TGTGCCAGCAGCGGCCCAAACCCATACAATGAGCAGTTCTTC

D: TRBD1
V: TRBV29-1
J: TRBJ1-1
size: many
CDR3: CSVRDDRVEAFF
DNA: TGCAGCGTCCGCGATGACAGGGTTGAGGCTTTCTTT

D: TRBD1
V: TRBV29-1
J: TRBJ2-1
size: few
CDR3: CSVDSTGSLNEQFF
DNA: TGCAGCGTTGATTCGACAGGGTCATTGAATGAGCAGTTCTTC

D: .
V: TRBV6-2/TRBV6-3
J: TRBJ2-1
size: .
CDR3: CASSHPTLNNNEQFF
DNA: TGTGCCAGCAGTCACCCCACCCTGAATAACAATGAGCAGTTCTTC

D: TRBD2
V: TRBV20-1
J: TRBJ2-2
size: few
CDR3: CSARWGLGNTGELFF
DNA: TGCAGTGCTAGGTGGGGACTAGGGAACACCGGGGAGCTGTTTTTT

D: TRBD1
V: TRBV4-2
J: TRBJ2-3
size: .
CDR3: CASSSPGQDPTDTQYF
DNA: TGTGCCAGCAGCTCTCCGGGACAGGACCCTACAGATACGCAGTATTTT

D: .
V: TRBV10-3
J: TRBJ2-1
size: many
CDR3: CAIRAGGTYNEQFF
DNA: TGTGCCATCAGGGCAGGGGGGACCTACAATGAGCAGTTCTTC

D: .
V: TRBV7-9
J: TRBJ1-6
size: many
CDR3: CASSPGEEPLHF
DNA: TGTGCCAGCAGCCCAGGGGAGGAACCCCTCCACTTT

D: TRBD2
V: TRBV4-2
J: TRBJ2-3
size: .
CDR3: CASSDPSGRAVDTQYF
DNA: TGTGCCAGCAGCGACCCTAGCGGGAGGGCCGTGGATACGCAGTATTTT

D: TRBD1
V: TRBV10-3
J: TRBJ1-4
size: .
CDR3: CAISPGTGAEKLFF
DNA: TGTGCCATCAGCCCCGGGACAGGGGCTGAAAAACTGTTTTTT

D: .
V: TRBV20-1
J: TRBJ2-3
size: .
CDR3: CSATDEGYTDTQYF
DNA: TGCAGTGCTACCGATGAAGGGTACACAGATACGCAGTATTTT

D: TRBD2
V: TRBV7-6
J: TRBJ2-7
size: few
CDR3: CASSRSGNSYEQYF
DNA: TGTGCCAGCAGCCGTAGCGGGAACTCCTACGAGCAGTACTTC

D: .
V: TRBV5-6
J: TRBJ1-2
size: few
CDR3: CASGPLGNYGYTF
DNA: TGTGCCAGCGGGCCGTTGGGGAACTATGGCTACACCTTC

D: .
V: TRBV20-1
J: TRBJ2-5
size: few
CDR3: CSAITPPPGLRGETQYF
DNA: TGCAGTGCCATCACACCCCCTCCGGGTTTAAGGGGGGAGACCCAGTACTTC

D: TRBD1
V: TRBV20-1
J: TRBJ1-1
size: many
CDR3: CSARTGLYTEAFF
DNA: TGCAGTGCCCGGACAGGCCTATACACTGAAGCTTTCTTT

D: .
V: TRBV14
J: TRBJ1-1
size: few
CDR3: CASSQDSRPAFF
DNA: TGTGCCAGCAGCCAAGATTCACGTCCAGCTTTCTTT

D: .
V: TRBV18
J: TRBJ1-6
size: .
CDR3: CASSPSIGGSNSPLHF
DNA: TGTGCCAGCTCACCTTCAATCGGGGGCTCTAATTCACCCCTCCACTTT

D: .
V: TRBV7-2
J: TRBJ1-2
size: many
CDR3: CASSPQGYGYTF
DNA: TGTGCCAGCAGTCCCCAAGGTTATGGCTACACCTTC

D: .
V: TRBV20-1
J: TRBJ2-1
size: few
CDR3: CSAAGPEVSYNEQFF
DNA: TGCAGTGCCGCGGGACCAGAAGTAAGCTACAATGAGCAGTTCTTC